This T cell receptor beta chain was sequenced for a study of technical replicates of blood from a few donors. This CDR3 has 16 residues. Trimming shortened V by 4 bases and J by 0 bases, and 16 bases separated the two germline ends. Germline V gene lookup returns CDR1 LNHDA and CDR2 SQIVND (reference sequence). TCRdb's table, derived via immunoSEQ multiplex PCR, lists solely in-frame clones and lacks some. The sample includes under 95,000 clones, approximately 94% of them seen just once. The material sequenced was T cells isolated from PBMCs. This chain uses TRBV19 with TRBJ2-7; D may be TRBD1 (6 bases). The TCR originated in a human donor in good health. The CDR3 DNA reads as TGTGCCAGTAGTAAGCCCCGGGACAAGAGCTCCTACGAGCAGTACTTC. Translation gives CASSKPRDKSSYEQYF.